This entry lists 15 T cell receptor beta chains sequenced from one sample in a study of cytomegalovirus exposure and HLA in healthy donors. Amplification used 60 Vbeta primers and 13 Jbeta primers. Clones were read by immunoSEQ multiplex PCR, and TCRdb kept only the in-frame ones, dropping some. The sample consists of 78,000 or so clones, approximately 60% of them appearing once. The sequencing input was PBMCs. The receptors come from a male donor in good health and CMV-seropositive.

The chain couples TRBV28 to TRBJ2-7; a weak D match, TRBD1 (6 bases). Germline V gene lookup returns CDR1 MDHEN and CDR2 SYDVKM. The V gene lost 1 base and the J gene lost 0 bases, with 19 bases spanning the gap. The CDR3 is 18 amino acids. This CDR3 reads CASSLFLPGQILSYEQYF. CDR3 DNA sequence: TGTGCCAGCAGTTTATTCTTACCGGGACAAATACTCTCCTACGAGCAGTACTTC.

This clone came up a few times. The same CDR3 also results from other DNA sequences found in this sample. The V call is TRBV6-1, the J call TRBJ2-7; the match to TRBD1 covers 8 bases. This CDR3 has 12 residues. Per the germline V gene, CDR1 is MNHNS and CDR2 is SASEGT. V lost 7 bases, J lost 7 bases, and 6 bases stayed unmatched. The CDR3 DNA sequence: TGTGCCAGCACAGGGGGCGCGGGAGAGCAGTACTTC. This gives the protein CASTGGAGEQYF.

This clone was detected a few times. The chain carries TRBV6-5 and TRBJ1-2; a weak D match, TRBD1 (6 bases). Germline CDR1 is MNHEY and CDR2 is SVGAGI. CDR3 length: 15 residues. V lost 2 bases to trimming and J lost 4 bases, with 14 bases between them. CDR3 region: CASSYRWTATYGYTF. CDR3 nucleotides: TGTGCCAGCAGTTACCGCTGGACAGCTACCTATGGCTACACCTTC.

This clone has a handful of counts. CDR3 region: CASTESGTDTQYF. The CDR3 DNA follows: TGTGCCAGCACCGAGAGCGGCACAGATACGCAGTATTTT. The chain is built from TRBV5-6 and TRBJ2-3, with D uncertain. The V gene's germline CDR1 is SGHDT and CDR2 YYEEEE. The V gene lost 6 bases and the J gene lost 1 base, with 9 bases spanning the gap. The CDR3 is 13 amino acids.

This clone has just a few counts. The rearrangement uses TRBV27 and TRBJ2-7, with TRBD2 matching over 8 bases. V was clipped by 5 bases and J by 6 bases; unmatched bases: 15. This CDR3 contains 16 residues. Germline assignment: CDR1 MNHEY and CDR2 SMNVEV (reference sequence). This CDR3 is CASSPLVSGKPLEQYF. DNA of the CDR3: TGTGCCAGCAGTCCCCTCGTTAGCGGGAAGCCCCTCGAGCAGTACTTC.

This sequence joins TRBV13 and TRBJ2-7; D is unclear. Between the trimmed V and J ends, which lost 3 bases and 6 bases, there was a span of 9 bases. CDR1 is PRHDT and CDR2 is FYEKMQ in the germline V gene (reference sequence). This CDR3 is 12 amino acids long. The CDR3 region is CASSFPGIEQYF. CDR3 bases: TGTGCCAGCAGCTTTCCAGGTATCGAGCAGTACTTC.

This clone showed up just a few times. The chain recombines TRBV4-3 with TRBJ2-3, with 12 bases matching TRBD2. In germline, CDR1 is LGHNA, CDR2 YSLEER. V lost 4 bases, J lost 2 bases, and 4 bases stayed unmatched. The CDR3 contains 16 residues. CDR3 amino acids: CASSPGTSGPTDTQYF. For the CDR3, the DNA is TGCGCCAGCAGCCCGGGGACTAGCGGGCCCACAGATACGCAGTATTTT.

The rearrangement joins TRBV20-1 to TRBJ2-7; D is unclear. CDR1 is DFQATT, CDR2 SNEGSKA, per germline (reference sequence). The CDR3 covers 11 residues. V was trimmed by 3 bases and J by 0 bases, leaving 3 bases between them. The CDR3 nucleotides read TGCAGTGCTAGGTACTCCTACGAGCAGTACTTC. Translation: CSARYSYEQYF.

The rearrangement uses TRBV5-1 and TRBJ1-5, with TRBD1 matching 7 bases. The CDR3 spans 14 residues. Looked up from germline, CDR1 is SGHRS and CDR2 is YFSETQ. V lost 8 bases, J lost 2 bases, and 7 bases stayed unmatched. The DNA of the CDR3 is TGCGCCAGTCTTCCTGGACAGGGCAATCAGCCCCAGCATTTT. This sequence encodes CASLPGQGNQPQHF.

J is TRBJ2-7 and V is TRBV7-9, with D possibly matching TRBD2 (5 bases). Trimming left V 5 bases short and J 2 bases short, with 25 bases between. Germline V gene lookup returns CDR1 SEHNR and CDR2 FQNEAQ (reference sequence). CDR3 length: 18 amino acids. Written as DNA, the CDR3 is TGTGCCAGCAGCCCCGCATTTGGTACTCTGGAGGTAACCTACGAGCAGTACTTC. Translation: CASSPAFGTLEVTYEQYF.

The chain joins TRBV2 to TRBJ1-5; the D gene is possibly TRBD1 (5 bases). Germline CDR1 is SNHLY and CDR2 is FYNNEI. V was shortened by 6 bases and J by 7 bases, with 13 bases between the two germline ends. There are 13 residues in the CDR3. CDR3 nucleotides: TGTGCCAGCAGCTCAGGGATAGGGCAGCCCCAGCATTTT. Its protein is CASSSGIGQPQHF.

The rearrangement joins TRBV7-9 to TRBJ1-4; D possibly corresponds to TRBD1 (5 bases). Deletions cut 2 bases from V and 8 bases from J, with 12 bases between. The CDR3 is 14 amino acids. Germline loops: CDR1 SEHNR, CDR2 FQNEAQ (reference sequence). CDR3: CASSLQGGEEKLFF. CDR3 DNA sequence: TGTGCCAGCAGCTTACAGGGCGGAGAGGAAAAACTGTTTTTT.

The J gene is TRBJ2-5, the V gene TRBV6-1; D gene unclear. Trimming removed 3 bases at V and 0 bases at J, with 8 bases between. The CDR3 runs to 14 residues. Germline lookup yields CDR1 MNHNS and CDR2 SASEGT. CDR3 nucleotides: TGTGCCAGCAGTGATTTCCCGTACCAAGAGACCCAGTACTTC. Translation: CASSDFPYQETQYF.

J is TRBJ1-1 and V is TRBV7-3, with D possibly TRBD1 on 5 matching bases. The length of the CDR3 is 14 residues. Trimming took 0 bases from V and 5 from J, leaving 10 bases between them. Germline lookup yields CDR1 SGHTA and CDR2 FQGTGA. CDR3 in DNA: TGTGCCAGCAGCTTAACGGCAGGGAGGACTGAAGCTTTCTTT. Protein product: CASSLTAGRTEAFF.

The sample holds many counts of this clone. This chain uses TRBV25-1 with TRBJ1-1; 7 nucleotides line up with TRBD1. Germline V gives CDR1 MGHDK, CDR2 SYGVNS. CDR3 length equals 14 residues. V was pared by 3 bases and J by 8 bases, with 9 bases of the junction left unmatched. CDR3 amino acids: CASSDWTGRGEAFF. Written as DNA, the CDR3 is TGTGCCAGCAGTGACTGGACAGGTCGGGGAGAAGCTTTCTTT.